A single sample gave rise to the 21 T cell receptor beta chains below, sequenced in a study of blood T cell repertoires in COVID-19. TCRdb keeps only in-frame clones here, not all; method: immunoSEQ multiplex PCR. The sample lists some 350,000 clones; 75% to 90% were seen once. The material sequenced was PBMCs or T cells enriched from blood (not recorded which). Receptor source: a man in his late teens or twenties who had recovered from COVID-19.

The chain combines TRBV10-2 with TRBJ2-1; D remains ambiguous. The CDR3 spans 11 residues. V lost 7 bases and J 2 bases, leaving 3 bases between the germline ends. CDR1 and CDR2 (germline): WSHSY, SAAADI. The CDR3 DNA sequence: TGCGCCAGCACCACCTACAATGAGCAGTTCTTC. Its protein is CASTTYNEQFF.

The J gene is TRBJ2-5, the V gene TRBV5-1; D possibly corresponds to TRBD2 (6 bases). V was shortened by 6 bases and J by 3 bases, with 18 bases between the two germline ends. Per the germline V gene, CDR1 is SGHRS and CDR2 is YFSETQ. The CDR3 runs 15 residues. Written as DNA, the CDR3 is TGCGCCAGCAACCCGGGACTCAACCAGGAAGAGACCCAGTACTTC. Protein product: CASNPGLNQEETQYF.

The CDR3 is CASSLPNRDGYTF. The CDR3 DNA reads as TGTGCCAGCAGCTTACCGAACAGGGATGGCTACACCTTC. The chain has TRBV7-3 and TRBJ1-2; weak D call: TRBD1 (6 bases). V dropped 2 bases and J dropped 6 bases, with 10 bases sitting between them. The CDR3 extends over 13 amino acids. Germline V gene lookup returns CDR1 SGHTA and CDR2 FQGTGA.

Comments on this clone: Other DNA sequences from this sample encode an identical CDR3 as well. The chain combines TRBV28 with TRBJ1-2; 8 bases are a match to TRBD1. Per the germline V gene, CDR1 is MDHEN and CDR2 is SYDVKM. The length of the CDR3 is 14 residues. J lost 4 bases, V lost 6 bases, and 7 bases had no gene match. CDR3 in DNA: TGTGCCAGCAGCCCCGGACAGGGAGGCTATGGCTACACCTTC. Protein product: CASSPGQGGYGYTF.

The rearrangement uses TRBV9 and TRBJ2-7; D may be TRBD1 (7 bases). Germline V gives CDR1 SGDLS, CDR2 YYNGEE. CDR3 length: 14 residues. Trimming stripped 2 bases from V and 3 bases from J, with 12 bases between. CDR3 region: CASSVEGDSYEQYF. The DNA for the CDR3 is TGTGCCAGCAGCGTGGAGGGGGACAGCTACGAGCAGTACTTC.

Details on this clone: The conserved closing phenylalanine or tryptophan is absent in this CDR3, likely reflecting a read error. The DNA is omitted, as the CDR3 cannot be located on it reliably, and the CDR3 follows TCRdb's listing. The genes are TRBV10-1 and TRBJ1-2; the table's D call, TRBD1, was not checked against the DNA. The CDR3 is 9 amino acids in total, end residues counted. Per the germline V gene, CDR1 is WNHNN and CDR2 is SYGVQD (reference sequence). CDR3 protein: CASSAQGFK.

The genes are TRBV6-5 and TRBJ2-5; unclear D gene. There are 13 residues in the CDR3. The V and J ends lost 5 bases and 1 base respectively, with 8 bases between them. CDR1 and CDR2 from the germline V gene are MNHEY and SVGAGI. DNA of the CDR3: TGTGCCAGCAGTAGACAACCCCAAGAGACCCAGTACTTC. Translation: CASSRQPQETQYF.

The chain uses TRBV4-1 and TRBJ1-5; D unresolved. Germline values: CDR1 MGHRA, CDR2 YSYEKL. This CDR3 has 17 amino acids. V lost 1 base and J lost 5, with 18 bases in between. CDR3 region: CASSQGTAYSFHQPQHF. The CDR3 DNA is TGCGCCAGCAGCCAAGGCACTGCGTACTCATTCCATCAGCCCCAGCATTTT.

The chain is built from TRBV7-9 and TRBJ2-7; TRBD2 is a possible D gene (6 bases). This CDR3 contains 14 residues. Trimming removed 0 bases at V and 3 bases at J, with 9 bases between. Germline values: CDR1 SEHNR, CDR2 FQNEAQ (reference sequence). The CDR3 DNA reads as TGTGCCAGCAGCTTAGCGGGAGGCCGCTACGAGCAGTACTTC. It translates to CASSLAGGRYEQYF. Full variable domain (missing parts from reference TRBV7-9 and TRBJ2-7): DTGVSQNPRHKITKRGQNVTFRCDPISEHNRLYWYRQTLGQGPEFLTYFQNEAQLEKSRLLSDRFSAERPKGSFSTLEIQRTEQGDSAMYLCASSLAGGRYEQYFGPGTRLTVT.

The chain employs TRBV5-4 and TRBJ1-1; 9 nucleotides line up with TRBD1. CDR3 length: 14 amino acids. V shed 3 bases and J 4 bases; nucleotides not matched to a gene: 4. Germline assignment: CDR1 SGHNT and CDR2 YYREEE (reference sequence). The CDR3 region is CASSSGDRATEAFF. CDR3 DNA: TGTGCCAGCAGCTCGGGGGACAGGGCCACTGAAGCTTTCTTT.

This chain links TRBV19 with TRBJ1-5; a possible D gene is TRBD1 (6 bases). The CDR3 consists of 14 residues. Germline V gene sequence: CDR1 LNHDA, CDR2 SQIVND (reference sequence). V was clipped by 6 bases and J by 6 bases, with 15 bases between them. The CDR3 loop is CASRPGHRLQPQHF. Here the CDR3 DNA reads TGTGCCAGTAGGCCGGGACACCGCCTTCAGCCCCAGCATTTT.

The V and J genes are TRBV5-1 and TRBJ2-2; TRBD2 matches 10 bases. The CDR3 runs to 16 residues. The J segment lost 4 bases and the V segment lost 5 bases, leaving 8 bases of the junction unmatched. Germline lookup yields CDR1 SGHRS and CDR2 YFSETQ. The DNA for the CDR3 is TGCGCCAGCAGAATTTCTAGCGGGAGAAGCACCGGGGAGCTGTTTTTT. Amino acids: CASRISSGRSTGELFF.

The chain employs TRBV10-3 and TRBJ2-2; 11 bases are a match to TRBD2. The CDR3 extends over 14 amino acids. V was clipped by 6 bases and J by 6 bases; unmatched bases: 3. The germline gives CDR1 ENHRY, CDR2 SYGVKD. This CDR3 reads CAIRLAGDSGELFF. In DNA form, the CDR3 reads TGTGCCATCAGACTAGCGGGAGATTCCGGGGAGCTGTTTTTT.

The V call is TRBV7-9, the J call TRBJ1-2, with 7 bases fitting TRBD1. This CDR3 spans 13 amino acids. The germline CDR1 and CDR2 sequences are SEHNR and FQNEAQ (reference sequence). V shed 4 bases and J 6 bases; nucleotides not matched to a gene: 5. CDR3 sequence (DNA): TGTGCCAGCAGCTCCCAGGGGGGCGATGGCTACACCTTC. This encodes CASSSQGGDGYTF.

The rearrangement links TRBV27 to TRBJ1-1; TRBD1 is a possible D gene (5 bases). Germline CDR1 and CDR2: MNHEY and SMNVEV (reference sequence). The CDR3 is 13 amino acids. V dropped 8 bases and J dropped 0 bases, with 10 bases sitting between them. DNA for the CDR3: TGTGCCAGCTCCCGGGGGATGAACACTGAAGCTTTCTTT. Translating gives CASSRGMNTEAFF.

This sequence joins TRBV5-1 and TRBJ2-7; 9 bases agree with TRBD2. The CDR3 extends over 18 amino acids. Germline V gene lookup returns CDR1 SGHRS and CDR2 YFSETQ. Trimming took 1 base from V and 3 from J; bases not matched to a gene: 14. In DNA, the CDR3 is TGCGCCAGCAGCTTGACTCTAGCGGGAAGTCCTCGGAGCTACGAGCAGTACTTC. Its protein is CASSLTLAGSPRSYEQYF.

This sequence joins TRBV24-1 and TRBJ2-7, with a weak D call TRBD1 (6 bases). Germline V gene lookup returns CDR1 KGHDR and CDR2 SFDVKD. This CDR3 region has 18 residues. Trimming took 6 bases from V and 1 from J, leaving 24 bases between them. This CDR3 is CATSRGGRGDPGSYEQYF. CDR3 bases: TGTGCCACCAGTAGGGGCGGCAGGGGCGACCCCGGATCCTACGAGCAGTACTTC.

The rearrangement uses TRBV29-1 and TRBJ1-5; the D gene is possibly TRBD1 (5 bases). Looked up from germline, CDR1 is SQVTM and CDR2 is ANQGSEA. The CDR3 extends over 15 amino acids. The V end was cut by 5 bases, the J end by 4 bases, with 18 bases between. CDR3 sequence: CSVFFTGGENQPQHF. CDR3 DNA sequence: TGCAGCGTTTTTTTTACGGGGGGAGAAAATCAGCCCCAGCATTTT.

The chain recombines TRBV11-2 with TRBJ2-1, with 13 bases aligning to TRBD2. Germline V gives CDR1 SGHAT, CDR2 FQNNGV. The V gene end was trimmed by 5 bases and the J gene end by 9 bases; junction bases not matched to a gene: 4. The CDR3 extends over 14 amino acids. DNA of the CDR3: TGTGCCAGCAGCGGACTAGCGGGAGATAGTGAGCAGTTCTTC. Protein product: CASSGLAGDSEQFF. The full variable domain, rest sourced from reference TRBV11-2 and TRBJ2-1, is EAGVAQSPRYKIIEKRQSVAFWCNPISGHATLYWYQQILGQGPKLLIQFQNNGVVDDSQLPKDRFSAERLKGVDSTLKIQPAKLEDSAVYLCASSGLAGDSEQFFGPGTRLTVL.

The chain employs TRBV5-1 and TRBJ1-1; no firm D call. The CDR3 runs to 15 residues. The V and J ends lost 3 bases and 0 bases respectively, with 12 bases between them. CDR1 SGHRS and CDR2 YFSETQ come from the germline V gene. This chain's CDR3 is CASSWAAQLNTEAFF. As DNA, the CDR3 is TGCGCCAGCAGCTGGGCAGCCCAGTTGAACACTGAAGCTTTCTTT.

Notes on this clone: This sample also contains other DNA sequences that code for the same CDR3. The V gene is TRBV30, the J gene TRBJ2-2, with TRBD2 identical over 7 bases. The length of the CDR3 is 14 residues. CDR1 is GTSNPN, CDR2 SVGIG, per germline (reference sequence). J was trimmed by 1 base and V by 1 base; bases with no gene match: 0. The CDR3 here is CAWSAGGNTGELFF. In DNA, the CDR3 is TGTGCCTGGAGTGCGGGGGGGAACACCGGGGAGCTGTTTTTT.